The present T cell receptor beta chain was sequenced within a study of T cell repertoires in cytomegalovirus infection. Study observations and caveats: Cumulative public TCR beta family frequency identified carriers of CMV plus the relevant HLA. The response measured ex vivo was dominated by TCR beta clonotypes (HLA-C-restricted and CMV-specific).

This clonotype was detected many times. Its antigen is currently unknown. The trim removed 5 bases at V and 3 bases at J, leaving 4 bases unmatched. The CDR3 spans 12 residues. CDR1 and CDR2 from the germline V gene are SQVTM and ANQGSEA. MiXCR, run by TCRdb on the reads, gives a single entry per CDR3 protein. The sample records around 230,000 distinct CDR3 sequences, around 6.6% being singletons. The receptor was derived from a human donor in good health (CMV status not recorded). Some clones in this sample may be carry-over from other donors' samples. The chain has TRBV29-1 and TRBJ2-7, with TRBD1 matching 7 bases. The sequencing input was PBMCs. CDR3: CSVRQGDYEQYF. CDR3 sequence (DNA): TGCAGCGTTCGGCAGGGGGACTACGAGCAGTACTTC.